These 4 T cell receptor beta chains originate from one sample sequenced in a study of cytomegalovirus exposure and HLA in healthy donors. A multiplex PCR was run with 60 Vbeta primers and 13 Jbeta primers. The assay was immunoSEQ multiplex PCR, and TCRdb's table has in-frame clones only and misses some. The table has some 140,000 clones, 80% seen once; the top ten hold around 5.6%. Material: PBMCs. These receptors originate from a middle-aged woman in good health and CMV-seropositive.

This chain uses TRBV9 with TRBJ2-3, with TRBD2 identical over 8 bases. V shed 3 bases and J 3 bases; nucleotides not matched to a gene: 6. CDR3 size: 15 residues. Germline loops: CDR1 SGDLS, CDR2 YYNGEE. CDR3 DNA: TGTGCCAGCAGCGCCGGGACTAGTATGACAGATACGCAGTATTTT. Translated: CASSAGTSMTDTQYF. The full variable domain, in which reference TRBV9 and TRBJ2-3 provide the parts outside the CDR3, is DSGVTQTPKHLITATGQRVTLRCSPRSGDLSVYWYQQSLDQGLQFLIQYYNGEERAKGNILERFSAQQFPDLHSELNLSSLELGDSALYFCASSAGTSMTDTQYFGPGTRLTVL.

The gene calls are TRBV5-1 and TRBJ2-2, with TRBD1 matching 7 bases. In germline, CDR1 is SGHRS, CDR2 YFSETQ. The CDR3 has 18 amino acids. Trimming at V came to 3 bases and at J to 4 bases, leaving 15 bases not matched to a gene. This CDR3 reads CASSWGTRQGFGTGELFF. CDR3 nucleotides: TGCGCCAGCAGCTGGGGGACCCGACAGGGATTTGGCACCGGGGAGCTGTTTTTT.

The rearrangement links TRBV6-1 to TRBJ1-3, with D tentatively TRBD1 (6 bases). Looked up from germline, CDR1 is MNHNS and CDR2 is SASEGT. V lost 0 bases and J lost 4, with 13 bases in between. The CDR3 has 16 residues. The CDR3 sequence: CASSEALGALGNTIYF. The CDR3 nucleotides are TGTGCCAGCAGTGAAGCGCTGGGGGCGCTCGGAAACACCATATATTTT.

The chain recombines TRBV29-1 with TRBJ1-4; D unresolved. The CDR3 has 14 amino acids. The V and J ends lost 5 bases and 4 bases respectively, with 14 bases between them. Germline CDR1 is SQVTM and CDR2 is ANQGSEA. The CDR3 loop reads CSVLDDGSNEKLFF. The CDR3 DNA is TGCAGCGTTCTAGATGACGGGAGTAATGAAAAACTGTTTTTT.